This TCR beta chain was identified in a study of cytomegalovirus exposure and HLA in healthy donors. With 60 Vbeta and 13 Jbeta primers, the PCR was carried out. The repertoire was sequenced with immunoSEQ multiplex PCR; TCRdb's copy has only in-frame clones and lacks some. This sample has roughly 130,000 clones; around two thirds occur once, and the top ten carry more than 6.5%. A few counts support this clone. Unmatched junction bases numbered 16, after V lost 4 bases and J lost 1 base. The CDR3 has 21 residues. Per the germline V gene, CDR1 is LGHNA and CDR2 is YNFKEQ. The sequenced sample was PBMCs. The receptor's source is a woman aged 40 to 50 in good health and CMV-seropositive. V is TRBV4-2 and J is TRBJ2-3; 14 nucleotides align to TRBD2. CDR3 residues: CASSLHGGGTSGSGGTDTQYF. Written as DNA, the CDR3 is TGTGCCAGCAGCCTACACGGGGGAGGGACTAGCGGGAGCGGGGGCACAGATACGCAGTATTTT.